This T cell receptor beta chain was sequenced for a study of PD-1 blockade in classical Hodgkin lymphoma. Study results and limitations: The study found that TCR diversity rose significantly by C4D1 in CD4+ but not CD8+ cells. No one has yet defined what causes the repertoire differences, which may be disease activity or prior therapy.

Following autologous stem cell transplantation, relapse occurred in every patient, and exposure to brentuximab vedotin varied. Patients reached a best response of complete response, partial response or progressive disease. As to this clone: Its antigen is currently unknown.

The data were produced by immunoSEQ multiplex PCR, yet TCRdb's version contains in-frame clones alone and is incomplete. The data contain roughly 96,000 clones, about 88% of them singletons. CDR3 length: 12 residues. After removal of 11 bases from V and 1 base from J, the junction contained 5 bases not matched to a gene. Germline V CDR1 and CDR2: SEHNR, FQNEAQ (reference sequence). The chain has TRBV7-9 and TRBJ2-7, with 7 bases aligning to TRBD1. The sample consisted of peripheral blood mononuclear cells (PBMCs), taken before the second cycle of nivolumab. The source is a human donor with classical Hodgkin lymphoma. In nucleotides, the CDR3 is TGTGCCGTAGACAGGGCTTCCTACGAGCAGTACTTC. Translating gives CAVDRASYEQYF.